This T cell receptor beta chain was captured in a study of blood T cell repertoires in COVID-19. The protocol was immunoSEQ multiplex PCR, while the TCRdb copy is restricted to in-frame clones and leaves out a portion. Here the sample spans about 160,000 clones, just under 90% being singletons. Trimming removed 3 bases from V and 5 bases from J; junction bases left unmatched: 9. The CDR3 is 16 amino acids. Per germline, CDR1 KGHSH and CDR2 LQKENI. This TCR derives from a woman in her 70s with COVID-19, enrolled during active disease. The source material was peripheral blood. The chain links TRBV18 to TRBJ2-3, with TRBD2 matching over 9 bases. As DNA, the CDR3 is TGTGCCAGCTCACCTCTGGCGGGGGGGCGTGGAGATACGCAGTATTTT. The encoded protein is CASSPLAGGRGDTQYF.